This T cell receptor (beta chain) was profiled in a study of T cell clonality in common variable immunodeficiency. Control and CVID samples contributed equal amounts of genomic DNA. TCRdb's table, derived via immunoSEQ multiplex PCR, lists solely in-frame clones and lacks some. In total the sample includes around 39,000 clones, none of them seen once. CDR1 and CDR2 from the germline V gene are DFQATT and SNEGSKA (reference sequence). Trimming left V 8 bases short and J 5 bases short, with 18 bases between. This CDR3 contains 13 residues. Regarding the study as a whole: Compared with controls, CVID subjects had fewer shared TCRbeta clones. CVID subjects showed higher TCRbeta clonality than healthy controls. Reportedly, TCR beta sequences from common variable immunodeficiency showed fewer deletions and N-nucleotide insertions.

This clone has at least ten counts. Its antigen is unidentified. With the read ending 3 residues before the CDR3 end, the germline J gene is used to fill in that end. This receptor was obtained from a person between 18 and 75 years old in good health. The sequenced sample consisted of peripheral blood mononuclear cells. V usage is TRBV20-1 and J usage is TRBJ1-2; a possible D gene is TRBD1 (6 bases). CDR3 residues: CSTGGHAHYGYTF. The CDR3 bases that were read are TGCAGTACGGGGGGCCATGCCCATTATGGC.